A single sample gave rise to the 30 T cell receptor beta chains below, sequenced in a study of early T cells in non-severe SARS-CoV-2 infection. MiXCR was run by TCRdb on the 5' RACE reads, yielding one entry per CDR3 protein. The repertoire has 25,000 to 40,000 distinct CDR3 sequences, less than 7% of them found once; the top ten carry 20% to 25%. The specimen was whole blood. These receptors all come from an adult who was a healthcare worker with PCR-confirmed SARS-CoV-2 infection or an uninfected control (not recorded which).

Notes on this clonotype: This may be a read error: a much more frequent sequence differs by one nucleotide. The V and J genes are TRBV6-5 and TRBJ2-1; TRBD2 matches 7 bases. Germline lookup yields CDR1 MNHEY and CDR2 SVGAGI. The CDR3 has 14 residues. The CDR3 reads CASSRNLAVNEQIF. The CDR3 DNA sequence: TGTGCCAGCAGCCGAAATCTAGCGGTCAATGAGCAGATCTTC.

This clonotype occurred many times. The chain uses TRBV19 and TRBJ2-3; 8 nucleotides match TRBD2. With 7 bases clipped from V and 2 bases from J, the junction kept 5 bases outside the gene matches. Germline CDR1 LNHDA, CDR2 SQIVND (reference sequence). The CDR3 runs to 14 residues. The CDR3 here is CASNSGRDTDTQYF. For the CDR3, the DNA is TGTGCCAGTAACAGCGGGAGAGACACAGATACGCAGTATTTT.

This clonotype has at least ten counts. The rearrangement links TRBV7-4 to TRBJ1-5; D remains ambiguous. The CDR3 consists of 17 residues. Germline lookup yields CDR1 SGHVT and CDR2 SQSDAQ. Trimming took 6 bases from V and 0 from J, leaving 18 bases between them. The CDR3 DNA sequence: TGTGCCAGCAGATTTACGGGTTCTGATTATAGCAATCAGCCCCAGCATTTT. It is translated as CASRFTGSDYSNQPQHF.

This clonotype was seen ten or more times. The CDR3 DNA is TGTGCCAGCTCACCACCGCCACCCCAGAACACTGAAGCTTTCTTT. Translation: CASSPPPPQNTEAFF. J is TRBJ1-1 and V is TRBV18, with no clear D. CDR1 is KGHSH, CDR2 LQKENI, per germline. V was shortened by 0 bases and J by 1 base, with 9 bases between the two germline ends. The CDR3 extends over 15 amino acids.

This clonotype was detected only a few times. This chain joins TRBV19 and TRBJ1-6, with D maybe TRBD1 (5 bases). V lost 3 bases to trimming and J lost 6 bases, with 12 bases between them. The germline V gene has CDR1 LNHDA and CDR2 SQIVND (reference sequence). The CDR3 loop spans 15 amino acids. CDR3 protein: CASSIEGTGNSPLHF. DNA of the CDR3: TGTGCCAGTAGTATCGAGGGGACGGGTAATTCACCCCTCCACTTT. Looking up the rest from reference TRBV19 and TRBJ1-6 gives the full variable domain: DGGITQSPKYLFRKEGQNVTLSCEQNLNHDAMYWYRQDPGQGLRLIYYSQIVNDFQKGDIAEGYSVSREKKESFPLTVTSAQKNPTAFYLCASSIEGTGNSPLHFGNGTRLTVT.

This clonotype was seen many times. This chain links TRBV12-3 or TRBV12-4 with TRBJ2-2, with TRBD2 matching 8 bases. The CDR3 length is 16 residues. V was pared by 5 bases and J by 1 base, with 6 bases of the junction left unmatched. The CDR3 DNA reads TGTGCCAGCAGTCAATTAGCGGGGCTGAACACCGGGGAGCTGTTTTTT. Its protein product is CASSQLAGLNTGELFF.

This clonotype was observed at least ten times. The DNA of the CDR3 is TGTGCCAGCAGGGAGGACAGGGTCAACACTGAAGCTTTCTTT. Translating it yields CASREDRVNTEAFF. The chain couples TRBV2 to TRBJ1-1, with 8 nucleotides matching TRBD1. The trim removed 6 bases at V and 2 bases at J, leaving 5 bases unmatched. The CDR3 sequence is 14 residues long. Germline V gene sequence: CDR1 SNHLY, CDR2 FYNNEI.

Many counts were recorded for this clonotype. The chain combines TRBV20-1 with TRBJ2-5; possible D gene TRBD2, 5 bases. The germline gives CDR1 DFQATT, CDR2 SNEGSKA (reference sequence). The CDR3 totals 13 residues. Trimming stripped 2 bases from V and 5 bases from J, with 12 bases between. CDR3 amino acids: CSARLDSGETQYF. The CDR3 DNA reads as TGCAGTGCTAGACTAGACTCGGGGGAGACCCAGTACTTC.

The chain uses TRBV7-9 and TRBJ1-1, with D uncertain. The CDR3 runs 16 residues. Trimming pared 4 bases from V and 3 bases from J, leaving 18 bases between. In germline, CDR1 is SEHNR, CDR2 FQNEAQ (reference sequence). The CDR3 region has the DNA TGTGCCAGCAGCTCCCTAGGCGGTAGACGGGACACTGAAGCTTTCTTT. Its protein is CASSSLGGRRDTEAFF.

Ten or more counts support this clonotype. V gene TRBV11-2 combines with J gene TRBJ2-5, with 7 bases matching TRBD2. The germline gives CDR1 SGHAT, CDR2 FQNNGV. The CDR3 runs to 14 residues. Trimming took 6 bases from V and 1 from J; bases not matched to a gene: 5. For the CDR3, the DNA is TGTGCCAGCAGTCGACTAGCCCTCCAAGAGACCCAGTACTTC. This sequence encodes CASSRLALQETQYF. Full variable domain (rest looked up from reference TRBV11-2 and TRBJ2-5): EAGVAQSPRYKIIEKRQSVAFWCNPISGHATLYWYQQILGQGPKLLIQFQNNGVVDDSQLPKDRFSAERLKGVDSTLKIQPAKLEDSAVYLCASSRLALQETQYFGPGTRLLVL.

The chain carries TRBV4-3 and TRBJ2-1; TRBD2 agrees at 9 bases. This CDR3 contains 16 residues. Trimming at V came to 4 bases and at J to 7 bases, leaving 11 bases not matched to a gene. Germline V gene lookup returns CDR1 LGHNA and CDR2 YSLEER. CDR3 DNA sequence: TGCGCCAGCAGCCCTGCCGGCGGGGGGGTCTGGAATGAGCAGTTCTTC. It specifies CASSPAGGGVWNEQFF.

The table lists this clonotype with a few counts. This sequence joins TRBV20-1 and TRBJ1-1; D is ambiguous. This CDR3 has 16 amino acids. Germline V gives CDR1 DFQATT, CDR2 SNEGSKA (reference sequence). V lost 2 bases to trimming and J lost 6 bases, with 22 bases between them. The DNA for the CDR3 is TGCAGTGCTAGAATTATCGGGAGGGCGGGTCCGGCTGAAGCTTTCTTT. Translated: CSARIIGRAGPAEAFF.

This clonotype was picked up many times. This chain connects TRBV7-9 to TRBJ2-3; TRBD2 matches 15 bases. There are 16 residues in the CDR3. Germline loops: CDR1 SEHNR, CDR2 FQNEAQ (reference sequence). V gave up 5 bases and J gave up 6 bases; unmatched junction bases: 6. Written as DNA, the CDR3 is TGTGCCAGCAGCCGAGGACTAGCGGGAGGGTCGGATACGCAGTATTTT. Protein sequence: CASSRGLAGGSDTQYF.

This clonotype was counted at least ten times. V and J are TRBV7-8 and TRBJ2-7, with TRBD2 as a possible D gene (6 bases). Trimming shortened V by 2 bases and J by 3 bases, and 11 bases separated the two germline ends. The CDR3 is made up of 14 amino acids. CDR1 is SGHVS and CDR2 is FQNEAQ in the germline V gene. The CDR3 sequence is CASSLLVGGYEQYF. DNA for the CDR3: TGTGCCAGCAGCTTACTGGTCGGGGGCTACGAGCAGTACTTC.

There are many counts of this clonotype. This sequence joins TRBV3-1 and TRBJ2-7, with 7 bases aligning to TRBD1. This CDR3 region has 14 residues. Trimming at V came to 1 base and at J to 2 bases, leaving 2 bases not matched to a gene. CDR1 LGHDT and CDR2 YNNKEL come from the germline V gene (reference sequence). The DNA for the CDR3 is TGTGCCAGCAGCCAAGGGACAGGCCCCTACGAGCAGTACTTC. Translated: CASSQGTGPYEQYF.

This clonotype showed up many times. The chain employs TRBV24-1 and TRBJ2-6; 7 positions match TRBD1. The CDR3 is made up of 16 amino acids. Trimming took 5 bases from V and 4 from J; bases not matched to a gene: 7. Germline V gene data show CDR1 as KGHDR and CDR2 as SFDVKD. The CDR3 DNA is TGTGCCACCAGTGCTGTCACAGGGGTCGGGGCCAACGTCCTGACTTTC. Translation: CATSAVTGVGANVLTF.

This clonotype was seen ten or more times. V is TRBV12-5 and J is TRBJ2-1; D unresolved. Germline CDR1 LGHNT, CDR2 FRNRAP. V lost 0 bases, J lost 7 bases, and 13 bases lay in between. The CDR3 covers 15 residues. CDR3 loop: CASGLVLKVRNEQFF. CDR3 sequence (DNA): TGTGCTAGTGGTTTGGTATTGAAGGTTAGAAATGAGCAGTTCTTC.

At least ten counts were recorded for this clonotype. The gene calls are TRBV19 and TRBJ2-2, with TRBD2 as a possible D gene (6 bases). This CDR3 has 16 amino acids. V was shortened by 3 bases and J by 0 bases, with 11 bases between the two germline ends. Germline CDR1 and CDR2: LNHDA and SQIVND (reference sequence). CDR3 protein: CASSIRGLSNTGELFF. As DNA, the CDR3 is TGTGCCAGTAGTATTAGGGGACTGTCGAACACCGGGGAGCTGTTTTTT.

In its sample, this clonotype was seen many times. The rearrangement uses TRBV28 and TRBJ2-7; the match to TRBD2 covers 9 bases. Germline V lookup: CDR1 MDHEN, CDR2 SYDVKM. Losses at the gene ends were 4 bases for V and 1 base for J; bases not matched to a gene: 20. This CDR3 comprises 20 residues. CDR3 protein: CASSSASDTVWTSVSYEQYF. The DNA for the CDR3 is TGTGCCAGCAGTTCCGCATCTGACACAGTTTGGACTAGCGTTTCCTACGAGCAGTACTTC.

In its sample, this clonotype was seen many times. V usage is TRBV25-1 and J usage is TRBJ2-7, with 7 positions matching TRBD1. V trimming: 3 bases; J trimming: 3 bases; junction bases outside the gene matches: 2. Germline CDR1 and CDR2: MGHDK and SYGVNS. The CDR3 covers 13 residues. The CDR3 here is CASSDRGYYEQYF. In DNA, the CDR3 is TGTGCCAGCAGTGACAGGGGGTACTACGAGCAGTACTTC.

The CDR3 reads CASSFSQGGQAFF. The CDR3 DNA reads as TGTGCCAGCAGCTTTTCTCAGGGGGGTCAAGCTTTCTTT. This chain joins TRBV7-9 and TRBJ1-1, with TRBD1 identical over 7 bases. Germline V gives CDR1 SEHNR, CDR2 FQNEAQ (reference sequence). The CDR3 has 13 amino acids. V shed 3 bases and J 9 bases; nucleotides not matched to a gene: 7. The variable domain in full, completed from reference TRBV7-9 and TRBJ1-1, reads DTGVSQNPRHKITKRGQNVTFRCDPISEHNRLYWYRQTLGQGPEFLTYFQNEAQLEKSRLLSDRFSAERPKGSFSTLEIQRTEQGDSAMYLCASSFSQGGQAFFGQGTRLTVV.

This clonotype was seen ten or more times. CDR3 DNA: TGTGCCAGCGCCGGGACAGACTCTGGAAACACCATATATTTT. Its translation is CASAGTDSGNTIYF. J is TRBJ1-3 and V is TRBV12-3 or TRBV12-4; 7 positions agree with TRBD1. V dropped 8 bases and J dropped 0; count of bases not matched to a gene: 4. This CDR3 contains 14 residues.

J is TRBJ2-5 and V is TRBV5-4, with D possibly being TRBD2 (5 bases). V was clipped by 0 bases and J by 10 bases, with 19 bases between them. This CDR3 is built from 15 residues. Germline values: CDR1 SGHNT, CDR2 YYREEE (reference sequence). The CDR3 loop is CASSLAGERSRVQYF. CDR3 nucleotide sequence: TGTGCCAGCAGCTTGGCCGGGGAGCGATCTCGGGTCCAGTACTTC.

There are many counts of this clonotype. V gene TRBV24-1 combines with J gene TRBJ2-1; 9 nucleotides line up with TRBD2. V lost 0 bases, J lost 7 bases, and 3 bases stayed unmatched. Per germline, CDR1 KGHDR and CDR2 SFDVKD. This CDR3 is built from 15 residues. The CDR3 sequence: CATSDLGTSKNEQFF. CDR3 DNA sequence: TGTGCCACCAGTGATTTGGGGACTAGCAAGAATGAGCAGTTCTTC.

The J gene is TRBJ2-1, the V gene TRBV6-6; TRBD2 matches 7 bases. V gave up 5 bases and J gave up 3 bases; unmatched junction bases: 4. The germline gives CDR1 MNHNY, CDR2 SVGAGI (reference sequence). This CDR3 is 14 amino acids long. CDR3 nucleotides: TGTGCCAGCAGTGAGCGGGGCAACTACAATGAGCAGTTCTTC. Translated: CASSERGNYNEQFF.

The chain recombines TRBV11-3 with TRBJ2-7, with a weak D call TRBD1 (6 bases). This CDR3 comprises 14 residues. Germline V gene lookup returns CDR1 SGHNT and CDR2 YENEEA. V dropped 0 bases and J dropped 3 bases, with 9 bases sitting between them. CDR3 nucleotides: TGTGCCAGCAGCTTAGACCCGGACAGCTACGAGCAGTACTTC. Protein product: CASSLDPDSYEQYF.

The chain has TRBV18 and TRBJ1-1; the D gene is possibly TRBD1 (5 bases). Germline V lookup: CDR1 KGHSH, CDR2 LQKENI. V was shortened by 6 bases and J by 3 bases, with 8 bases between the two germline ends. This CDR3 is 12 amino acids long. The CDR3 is CASSQQDTEAFF. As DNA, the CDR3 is TGTGCCAGCTCCCAACAGGACACTGAAGCTTTCTTT.

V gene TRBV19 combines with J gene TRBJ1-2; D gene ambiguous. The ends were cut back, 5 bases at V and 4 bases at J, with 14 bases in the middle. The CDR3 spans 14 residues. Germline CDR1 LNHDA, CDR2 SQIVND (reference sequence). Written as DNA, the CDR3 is TGTGCCAGTAGTCCGACACCGCCCGCCTATGGCTACACCTTC. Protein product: CASSPTPPAYGYTF.

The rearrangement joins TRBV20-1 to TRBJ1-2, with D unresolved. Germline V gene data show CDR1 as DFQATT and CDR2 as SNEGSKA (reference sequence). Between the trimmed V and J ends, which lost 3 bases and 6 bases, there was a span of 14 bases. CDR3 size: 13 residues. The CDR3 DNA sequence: TGCAGTGCTAGTCGGGAGACAACCGATGGCTACACCTTC. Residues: CSASRETTDGYTF.

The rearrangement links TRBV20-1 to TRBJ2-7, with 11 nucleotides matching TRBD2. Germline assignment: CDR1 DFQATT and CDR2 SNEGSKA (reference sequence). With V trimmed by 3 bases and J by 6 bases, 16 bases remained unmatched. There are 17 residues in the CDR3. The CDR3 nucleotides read TGCAGTGCTAGGGACCCCGGGGCTAGCGGGAGGACCGCCGAGCAGTACTTC. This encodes CSARDPGASGRTAEQYF.